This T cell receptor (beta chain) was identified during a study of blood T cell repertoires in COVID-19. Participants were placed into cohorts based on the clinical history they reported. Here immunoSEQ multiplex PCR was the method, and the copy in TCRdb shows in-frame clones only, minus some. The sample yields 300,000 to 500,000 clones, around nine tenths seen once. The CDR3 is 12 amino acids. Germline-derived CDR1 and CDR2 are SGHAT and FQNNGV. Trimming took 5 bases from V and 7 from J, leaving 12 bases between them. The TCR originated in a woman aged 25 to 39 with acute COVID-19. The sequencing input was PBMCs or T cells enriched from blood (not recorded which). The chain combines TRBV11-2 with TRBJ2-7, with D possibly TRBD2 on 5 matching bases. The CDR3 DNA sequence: TGTGCCAGCAGCCTCCGGGGTGAAGAGCAGTACTTC. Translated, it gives CASSLRGEEQYF.